Here is one T cell receptor (beta chain) with its context. Seattle patient enrollment occurred during active infection, with longitudinal follow-up thereafter. The entry originates in a study of blood T cell repertoires in COVID-19. V gave up 1 base and J gave up 4 bases, with 11 bases separating them. CDR3 length equals 14 residues. The germline CDR1 and CDR2 sequences are LGHDT and YNNKEL (reference sequence). The table came from immunoSEQ multiplex PCR; TCRdb's copy has only in-frame clones and leaves some out. The sample has 250,000 to 300,000 clones; about 86% are singletons. The TCR sequence derives from a woman in her twenties or thirties with COVID-19, enrolled during active disease. Material: peripheral blood. The rearrangement joins TRBV3-1 (or the pseudogene TRBV3-2) to TRBJ2-7; D may be TRBD1 (6 bases). For the CDR3, the DNA is TGTGCCAGCAGCCAAGGTGGGGGCTGGTACGAGCAGTACTTC. Its protein is CASSQGGGWYEQYF.